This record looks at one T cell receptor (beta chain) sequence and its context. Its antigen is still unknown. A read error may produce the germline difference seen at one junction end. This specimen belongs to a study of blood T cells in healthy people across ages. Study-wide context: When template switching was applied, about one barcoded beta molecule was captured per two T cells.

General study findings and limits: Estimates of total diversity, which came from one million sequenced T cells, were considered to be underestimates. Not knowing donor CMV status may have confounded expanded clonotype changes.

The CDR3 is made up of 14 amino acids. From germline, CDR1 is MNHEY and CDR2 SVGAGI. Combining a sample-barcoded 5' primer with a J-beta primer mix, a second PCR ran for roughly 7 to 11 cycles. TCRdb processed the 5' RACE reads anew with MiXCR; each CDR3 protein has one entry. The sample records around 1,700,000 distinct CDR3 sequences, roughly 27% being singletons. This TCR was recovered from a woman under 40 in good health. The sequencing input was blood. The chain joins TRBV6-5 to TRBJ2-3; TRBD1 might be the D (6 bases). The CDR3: CASRPQRRTDTRYF. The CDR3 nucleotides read TGTGCCAGCCGCCCCCAGAGGAGGACAGATACGCGGTATTTT.